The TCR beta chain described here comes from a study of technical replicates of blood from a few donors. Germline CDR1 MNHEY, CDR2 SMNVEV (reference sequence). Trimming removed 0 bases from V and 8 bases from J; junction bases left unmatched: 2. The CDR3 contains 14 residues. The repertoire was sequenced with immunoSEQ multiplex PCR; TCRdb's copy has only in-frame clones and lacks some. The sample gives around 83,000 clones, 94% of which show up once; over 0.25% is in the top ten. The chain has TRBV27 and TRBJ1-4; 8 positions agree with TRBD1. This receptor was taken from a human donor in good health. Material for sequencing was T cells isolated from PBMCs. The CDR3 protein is CASSLSDREEKLFF. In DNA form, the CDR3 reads TGTGCCAGCAGTTTATCGGACAGGGAAGAAAAACTGTTTTTT.